This T cell receptor (beta chain) was identified in a study of blood T cell repertoires in COVID-19 (dated by TCRdb to the early 2020s). Describing the broader study: Collaborator samples came from the United States, Italy and Spain and covered acute and convalescent phases of COVID-19. The prospective study material was composed of cDNA or gDNA derived from T cells, B-cell-depleted T cells, or PBMCs. Deeply sampled blood TCRbeta repertoires from subjects exposed to, actively infected with, or recovered from COVID-19 were included in the dataset. The repertoires were made available in a free public database intended to serve as a resource for research on the immune response to SARS-CoV-2. Samples were obtained from the ongoing ImmuneRACE study (first 160 participants) and from about 1,300 subjects provided by 6 global collaborators. A de-identified subject ID, COVID-19 status, age in years and sex were almost always included in the sample metadata. Where HLA class I and class II types were available, the types were taken from metadata supplied by the sample provider, not from assay-based typing. Summary of the overall study and its limitations: How much clinical and demographic metadata was included differed by source and by participant, and the metadata was provided uncurated.

Whole blood was collected in K2EDTA tubes by collaborating institutions according to the institutions' own protocols. For TCRbeta analysis, collaborators shipped samples as frozen whole blood, isolated PBMCs, or DNA extracted from either of those sample types. TCRbeta CDR3 regions were amplified from genomic DNA by means of the immunoSEQ Assay, a bias-controlled multiplex PCR. For the original study's pipeline: The number of nucleated cells in each sample was estimated by amplification of reference gene primers within the assay. Sequence reads were collapsed and filtered to measure the absolute abundance of every unique TCRbeta CDR3 rearrangement. For each sample, productive Simpson clonality was calculated by taking the square root of Simpson's diversity index across productive rearrangements. TCRdb holds this immuneACCESS table with in-frame rearrangements only. Some clones are missing; in checked studies, unresolved V genes explain under half, and the rest has no known cause. D and trimming were read from the DNA, whereas the V and J calls and clone size are those reported in that table. A total of roughly 56,000 clones appear in this sample, more than 85% of them only once. The ten biggest clones cover roughly 6% of the sample.

With regard to this clone: The clone's antigen remains unknown. No clone much larger than this one lies a single base away; base qualities are absent.

The CDR1 and CDR2 encoded by the germline V gene are MDHEN and SYDVKM. The CDR3 goes from the cysteine to the phenylalanine over 8 residues. CDR3 DNA only is kept here, 24 bases in frame from base 1. The clonotype originates from a man aged 50 to 60 with active COVID-19. Sequences were obtained from peripheral blood. The sequence joins TRBV28 to TRBJ2-7; the D gene remains uncertain. The sequenced DNA: TGTAGACTTGGCAAGCAGTACTTC. Its protein reads: CRLGKQYF.